The source of this T cell receptor beta chain is a study of T cells after yellow fever vaccination. Background on the study: Low-cell-number fractions were prepared with SMART-Seq v4 Ultra Low Input.

Trimming took 0 bases from V and 0 from J; bases not matched to a gene: 9. Germline CDR1 is DFQATT and CDR2 is SNEGSKA (reference sequence). CDR3 length equals 17 residues. TCRdb reprocessed the 5' RACE reads with MiXCR, giving one entry per CDR3 protein. This sample yields 300,000 to 400,000 distinct CDR3 sequences, of which around 12% are seen a single time; more than 3% belongs to the top ten. The V call is TRBV20-1, the J call TRBJ2-3; 7 bases map to TRBD2. The receptor was isolated from a man younger than 30 who received the YFV17D yellow fever vaccine. The source material was CD4+ T cells sorted from PBMCs, sampled 15 days after the yellow fever booster vaccination. DNA for the CDR3: TGCAGTGCTAGAGATCCCTCACTAGCGACTAGCACAGATACGCAGTATTTT. It translates to CSARDPSLATSTDTQYF.